This T cell receptor beta chain was retrieved from a study of T cells in Graves' hyperthyroidism and ophthalmopathy. The table lists this clonotype with many counts. As yet, its antigen is unknown. General study findings and limits: Stable hyperthyroidism was separated from ophthalmopathy by a model based on 13 V-J features. Among clonotypes expanded in thyroid above 0.001, most were also found in blood.

Using RNA transcripts as the source, TCR beta CDR3 regions were amplified. Using the HTBI primer set, a first-round RT-PCR was run on the TCR CDR3. MiXCR, run by TCRdb on the multiplex PCR reads, gives a single entry per CDR3 protein. This sample has 600,000 or so distinct CDR3 sequences, with about 14% found just once. Active moderate-to-severe ophthalmopathy, Clinical Activity Score at least 3, NOSPECS at least 4, under 3 months' duration. Orbital computed tomography, thyroid ultrasound, serum thyroxine and TRAb, and clinical symptoms together informed the diagnoses. Per germline, CDR1 MGHRA and CDR2 YSYEKL. This CDR3 comprises 16 residues. Trimming removed 1 base from V and 1 base from J; junction bases left unmatched: 6.

The sequenced material came from blood. The receptor was isolated from a woman aged 18-29 years with Graves' ophthalmopathy. The rearrangement links TRBV4-1 to TRBJ2-5; the match to TRBD2 covers 7 bases. In DNA form, the CDR3 reads TGCGCCAGCAGCCAAGTAGGAGCGGGGTCCCAAGAGACCCAGTACTTC. It specifies CASSQVGAGSQETQYF.